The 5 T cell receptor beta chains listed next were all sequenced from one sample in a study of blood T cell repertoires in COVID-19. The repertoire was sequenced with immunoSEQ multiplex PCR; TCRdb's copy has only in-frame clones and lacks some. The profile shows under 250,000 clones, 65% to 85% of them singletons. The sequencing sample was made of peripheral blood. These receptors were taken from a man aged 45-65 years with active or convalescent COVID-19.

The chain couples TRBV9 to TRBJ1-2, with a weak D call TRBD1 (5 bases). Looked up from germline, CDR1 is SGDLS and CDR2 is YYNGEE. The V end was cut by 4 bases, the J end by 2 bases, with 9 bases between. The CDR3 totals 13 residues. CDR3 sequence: CASSLQGNYGYTF. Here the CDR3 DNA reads TGTGCCAGCAGCCTTCAGGGAAACTATGGCTACACCTTC.

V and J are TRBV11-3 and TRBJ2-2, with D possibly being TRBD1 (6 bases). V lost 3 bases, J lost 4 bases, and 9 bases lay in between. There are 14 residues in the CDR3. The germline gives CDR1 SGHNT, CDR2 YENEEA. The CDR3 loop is CASSFGTSTGELFF. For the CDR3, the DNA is TGTGCCAGCAGCTTCGGGACATCCACCGGGGAGCTGTTTTTT.

CDR3 loop: CASSSRTRGTGQPQHF. CDR3 nucleotides: TGTGCCAGCAGCTCCCGAACCAGGGGGACGGGGCAGCCCCAGCATTTT. The chain links TRBV28 to TRBJ1-5; 7 positions agree with TRBD1. The ends lost 6 bases at V and 7 bases at J; junction bases unmatched: 15. Germline loops: CDR1 MDHEN, CDR2 SYDVKM. The CDR3 is 16 residues long.

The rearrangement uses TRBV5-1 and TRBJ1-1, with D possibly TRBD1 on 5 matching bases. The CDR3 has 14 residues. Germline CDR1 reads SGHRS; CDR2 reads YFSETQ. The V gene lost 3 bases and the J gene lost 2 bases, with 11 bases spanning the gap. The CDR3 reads CASSSTEDNTEAFF. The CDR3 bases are TGCGCCAGCAGCTCGACAGAGGACAACACTGAAGCTTTCTTT.

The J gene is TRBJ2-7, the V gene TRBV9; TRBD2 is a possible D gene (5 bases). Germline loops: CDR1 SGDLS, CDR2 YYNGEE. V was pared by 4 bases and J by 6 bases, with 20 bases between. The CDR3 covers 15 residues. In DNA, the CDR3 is TGTGCCAGCAGCCTAGGCGCAACCCAGAGGGTCGAGCAGTACTTC. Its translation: CASSLGATQRVEQYF.